This T cell receptor (beta chain) was identified during a study of cytomegalovirus exposure and HLA in healthy donors. The primer mix had 60 Vbeta and 13 Jbeta primers. Clones were read by immunoSEQ multiplex PCR, and TCRdb kept only the in-frame ones, dropping some. The profile shows some 130,000 clones, about 80% of them singletons. V lost 2 bases and J 2 bases, leaving 10 bases between the germline ends. Looked up from germline, CDR1 is SGHRS and CDR2 is YFSETQ. The CDR3 extends over 14 amino acids. Concerning this clone itself: Its target is not known.

Notes on the study in general: Of the V segments, some could not be distinguished, including TRBV6-2 and TRBV6-3, and were excluded.

J is TRBJ2-5 and V is TRBV5-1; D is unresolved. The receptor comes from a male donor in good health and CMV-seronegative. Sequencing was performed on PBMCs. The CDR3 spells CASSFSDTQETQYF. The DNA of the CDR3 is TGCGCCAGCAGCTTCTCAGATACGCAAGAGACCCAGTACTTC.